This T cell receptor (beta chain) was sequenced in a study of blood T cell repertoires in COVID-19. How the authors handled the data: Reference gene primer amplification yielded estimated nucleated cell counts. Measured with immunoSEQ multiplex PCR; TCRdb has only the in-frame clones, and not every one. That table is the source of V, J and clone size, and D and trimming were worked out from the DNA. The table has around 290,000 clones, around 87% seen once; the top ten hold around 7.8%. V shed 1 base and J shed 5 bases, with 12 bases lying between them. CDR1 is LNHNV, CDR2 YYDKDF, per germline (reference sequence). The CDR3 contains 14 residues.

The receptor was derived from a woman in her 50s who had recovered from COVID-19. The material sequenced was peripheral blood. The V and J genes are TRBV15 and TRBJ2-7; tentative D call: TRBD1 (6 bases). In nucleotides, the CDR3 is TGTGCCACCAGCAGAGCAGACAGGCCCAACGAGCAGTACTTC. This encodes CATSRADRPNEQYF. Based on the CDR3 plus reference TRBV15 and TRBJ2-7, the full variable domain is DAMVIQNPRYQVTQFGKPVTLSCSQTLNHNVMYWYQQKSSQAPKLLFHYYDKDFNNEADTPDNFQSRRPNTSFCFLDIRSPGLGDTAMYLCATSRADRPNEQYFGPGTRLTVT.